Following are 9 T cell receptor beta chains from one sample sequenced in a study of blood T cells in healthy people across ages. Primed by a sample-barcoded 5' primer and a J-beta primer mix, a second PCR proceeded for about 6 to 12 cycles. From the 5' RACE reads, TCRdb called clonotypes with MiXCR, one entry per CDR3 protein. Of fewer than 1 million distinct CDR3 sequences in the sample, around 43% were seen once. The sequencing sample was made of blood. Source of these receptors: a man aged 55-75 years in good health.

V gene TRBV7-9 combines with J gene TRBJ2-1, with D possibly being TRBD1 (5 bases). V lost 5 bases to trimming and J lost 5 bases, with 13 bases between them. CDR3 size: 14 residues. The germline CDR1 and CDR2 sequences are SEHNR and FQNEAQ (reference sequence). The CDR3 region has the DNA TGTGCCAGCAGCCCGATAGGGGTCGACAATGAGCAGTTCTTC. This codes for CASSPIGVDNEQFF.

This clonotype is a singleton in its sample. The genes are TRBV12-3 or TRBV12-4 and TRBJ2-3; TRBD2 matches 12 bases. The CDR3 loop spans 14 amino acids. Trimming at V came to 6 bases and at J to 7 bases, leaving 5 bases not matched to a gene. The CDR3 protein is CASRTSGGVNTQYF. CDR3 DNA sequence: TGTGCCAGCAGGACTAGCGGGGGAGTCAATACGCAGTATTTT.

CDR3 amino acids: CASSLNPGSASYNEQFF. The CDR3 nucleotides are TGTGCCAGCAGCTTAAATCCCGGATCGGCGTCCTACAATGAGCAGTTCTTC. The chain joins TRBV7-3 to TRBJ2-1; D not resolved. Looked up from germline, CDR1 is SGHTA and CDR2 is FQGTGA. V lost 1 base and J lost 1, with 14 bases in between. This CDR3 spans 17 amino acids.

This clonotype appeared once. The chain employs TRBV30 and TRBJ1-2, with D possibly TRBD1 on 5 matching bases. The CDR3 covers 11 residues. The V and J ends lost 8 bases and 7 bases respectively, with 14 bases between them. CDR1 and CDR2 from the germline V gene are GTSNPN and SVGIG (reference sequence). The CDR3 region is CAAATGGGYTF. The DNA of the CDR3 is TGTGCCGCCGCGACGGGGGGTGGCTACACCTTC.

V gene TRBV7-2 combines with J gene TRBJ2-5; 7 bases agree with TRBD2. Trimming cost V 5 bases and J 5 bases; bases outside gene matches: 11. CDR1 is SGHTA and CDR2 is FQGNSA in the germline V gene. The CDR3 spans 15 residues. CDR3 in amino acids: CASSGAGIQTETQYF. For the CDR3, the DNA is TGTGCCAGCAGCGGAGCGGGAATTCAAACGGAGACCCAGTACTTC.

The chain uses TRBV5-1 and TRBJ1-2; D gene unclear. This CDR3 spans 14 amino acids. Trimming took 6 bases from V and 7 from J, leaving 19 bases between them. Germline V gene data show CDR1 as SGHRS and CDR2 as YFSETQ. Here the CDR3 DNA reads TGCGCCAGCATTGAGCCGGGCAAAGGAGGTGGCTACACCTTC. It is translated as CASIEPGKGGGYTF.

This clonotype turned up a few times. The chain carries TRBV2 and TRBJ1-5; D is ambiguous. From germline, CDR1 is SNHLY and CDR2 FYNNEI. The V and J ends lost 1 base and 1 base respectively, with 8 bases between them. The CDR3 has 15 amino acids. The CDR3 region is CASSEDRLSNQPQHF. The CDR3 nucleotides are TGTGCCAGCAGTGAAGACAGATTAAGCAATCAGCCCCAGCATTTT.

This clonotype has a handful of counts. The chain combines TRBV18 with TRBJ2-5; 9 bases are shared with TRBD1. Germline V gene data show CDR1 as KGHSH and CDR2 as LQKENI. With V trimmed by 6 bases and J by 11 bases, 16 bases remained unmatched. This CDR3 is 15 amino acids long. Written as DNA, the CDR3 is TGTGCCAGCTCTCGGGGACAGGGAAGAAACTCTGAGCAGTACTTC. Encoded protein: CASSRGQGRNSEQYF.

This clonotype was counted many times. V usage is TRBV20-1 and J usage is TRBJ2-7; a weak D match, TRBD1 (5 bases). The V end was cut by 1 base, the J end by 6 bases, with 10 bases between. CDR3 length equals 12 residues. CDR1 is DFQATT, CDR2 SNEGSKA, per germline (reference sequence). CDR3 in amino acids: CSARAQGLEQYF. Here the CDR3 DNA reads TGCAGTGCTAGAGCCCAGGGTCTCGAGCAGTACTTC.